This is a list of T cell receptor beta chains from one sample in a study of siplizumab effects on memory and regulatory T cells. Measured with immunoSEQ multiplex PCR; TCRdb has only the in-frame clones, and not every one. The data hold roughly 120,000 clones, with roughly 94% observed a single time. Input material: non-Treg CD4+ T cells sorted from blood. Every receptor here comes from a human donor in good health. Each CDR3 is given with its conserved first and last residue. A D gene is named only where the DNA matches it firmly. Clone size is given for some rows only: seen once, a few or many times, or a class if the clone is expanded.

abundance	j_gene	v_gene	d_gene	CDR3aa	CDR3nt
.	TRBJ1-3	TRBV18	.	CASLPGSNSGNTIYF	TGTGCCAGCCTTCCGGGCTCCAACTCTGGAAACACCATATATTTT
.	TRBJ1-1	TRBV9	.	CASSGSGNTEAFF	TGTGCCAGCAGCGGATCGGGGAACACTGAAGCTTTCTTT
.	TRBJ1-2	TRBV6-5	.	CASSPDSANYGYTF	TGTGCCAGCAGTCCTGATAGCGCAAACTATGGCTACACCTTC
.	TRBJ2-3	TRBV30	.	CAWVQMDRSTDTQYF	TGTGCCTGGGTACAGATGGACAGAAGCACAGATACGCAGTATTTT
.	TRBJ2-4	TRBV14	TRBD2	CASSQDGRADSIQYF	TGTGCCAGCAGCCAAGACGGGAGGGCCGATAGCATTCAGTACTTC
.	TRBJ2-7	TRBV11-2	.	CASSFQSHSYEQYF	TGTGCCAGCAGCTTCCAGTCGCACTCCTACGAGCAGTACTTC
.	TRBJ2-7	TRBV6-1	TRBD1	CASNRGYEQYF	TGTGCCAGCAACAGGGGGTACGAGCAGTACTTC
.	TRBJ1-6	TRBV28	.	CASSLGQGFSSYNSPLHF	TGTGCCAGCAGTTTAGGGCAGGGCTTCAGCTCCTATAATTCACCCCTCCACTTT
.	TRBJ2-5	TRBV11-2	.	CASSLQGKETQYF	TGTGCCAGCAGCTTACAGGGGAAAGAGACCCAGTACTTC
.	TRBJ2-4	TRBV9	.	CASTPGITPERNIQYF	TGTGCCAGCACCCCCGGGATCACCCCTGAGAGGAACATTCAGTACTTC
.	TRBJ2-1	TRBV6-1	.	CASRLIAGNEQFF	TGTGCCAGCAGGCTGATAGCTGGAAATGAGCAGTTCTTC
.	TRBJ2-1	TRBV5-1	TRBD1	CASDTGTGVFGGFF	TGCGCCAGCGACACCGGGACAGGGGTCTTTGGTGGGTTCTTC
few	TRBJ2-3	TRBV5-8	TRBD2	CASSLAASGHTDTQYF	TGTGCCAGCAGCTTGGCGGCTAGCGGACACACAGATACGCAGTATTTT
.	TRBJ2-5	TRBV14	TRBD2	CASSQGSRTSGPEETQYF	TGTGCCAGCAGCCAAGGGTCTAGGACTAGCGGTCCAGAAGAGACCCAGTACTTC
once	TRBJ2-1	TRBV18	.	CASSRSLPAGGYNEQFF	TGTGCCAGCTCCCGTTCTCTCCCCGCAGGGGGGTATAATGAGCAGTTCTTC
.	TRBJ1-2	TRBV19	.	CASSIQGNGYTF	TGTGCCAGTAGTATACAGGGCAACGGCTACACCTTC
.	TRBJ2-4	TRBV2	.	CASRPHRLGRNIQYF	TGTGCCAGCAGGCCACACCGCCTGGGTAGAAACATTCAGTACTTC
once	TRBJ2-7	TRBV30	.	CAWGVYEQYF	TGTGCCTGGGGGGTCTACGAGCAGTACTTC
.	TRBJ1-4	TRBV25-1	.	CASSDDRSNEKLFF	TGTGCCAGCAGTGATGACAGGAGTAATGAAAAACTGTTTTTT
.	TRBJ1-2	TRBV7-2	.	CASSSATGSPNYGYTF	TGTGCCAGCAGCTCCGCGACAGGATCCCCTAACTATGGCTACACCTTC
.	TRBJ2-3	TRBV19	TRBD1	CASSRQGADTQYF	TGTGCCAGTAGCAGACAGGGGGCAGATACGCAGTATTTT
.	TRBJ1-2	TRBV2	.	CATTLPGAGGYTF	TGTGCCACCACGTTGCCAGGGGCGGGGGGCTACACCTTC